This TCR beta chain was sequenced for a study of post-analysis software for immune sequencing data. Researchers reported that TCR beta cDNA libraries carried unique molecular identifiers. Each CDR3 protein is one row after TCRdb ran MiXCR on the PCR reads. The sample has just over 250,000 distinct CDR3 sequences, 35% to 40% seen once. Study conclusions and caveats: Controls showed lower frequencies than patients for roughly 5 TRBV segments, and TRBV5-6, TRBV5-1 and TRBV20-1 were among these.

V shed 4 bases, J shed 4 bases, and the junction held 14 bases outside the gene matches. The CDR3 loop spans 18 amino acids. Germline loops: CDR1 SEHNR, CDR2 FQNEAQ (reference sequence). As to this clonotype: Its antigen remains unknown. A read error may explain this, as a much larger clone is one base away.

The sequence came from a girl between 5 and 17 years old with multiple sclerosis. Material: blood. The chain recombines TRBV7-9 with TRBJ2-2; 8 bases align to TRBD2. This CDR3 reads CASSSLRLIAGSTGELFF. CDR3 sequence (DNA): TGTGCCAGCAGCTCCCTCCGTTTAATAGCGGGGAGCACCGGGGAGCTGTTTTTT.